The 27 T cell receptor beta chains reported below all come from one sample, sequenced in a study of radiation and T cells in renal cell carcinoma (dated by TCRdb to 2019 to 2021). The time point label here, explained by the study, means: baseline pretreatment blood. Per the publication, the treatment or condition label means: 15 Gy SBRT to primary tumor, nephrectomy 4 weeks later. The receptor library was made with the immunoSEQ multiplex PCR assay. In its TCRdb copy, this immuneACCESS table keeps in-frame sequences only and misses some clones. Where compared with another copy, unresolved V genes explain less than half of these, and the others have no known cause. Present in this sample are around 140,000 clones, about 88% of which were seen just once. Over 3.5% of the sample comes from the top ten. This specimen consisted of blood, obtained from a patient whose treatment included radiotherapy and nephrectomy. These receptors were obtained from a woman in her 70s with renal cell carcinoma.

The chain is built from TRBV7-8 and TRBJ2-7, with TRBD2 identical over 9 bases. The length of the CDR3 is 18 residues. Losses at the gene ends were 0 bases for V and 3 bases for J; bases not matched to a gene: 12. Germline V gives CDR1 SGHVS, CDR2 FQNEAQ. The CDR3 nucleotides read TGTGCCAGCAGCTTAGCGGGTTGGCGGGGGGGCGCAATCTACGAGCAGTACTTC. This translates into CASSLAGWRGGAIYEQYF.

The V call is TRBV19, the J call TRBJ2-3; 12 bases are a match to TRBD2. V was clipped by 6 bases and J by 1 base; unmatched bases: 2. The CDR3 is made up of 15 amino acids. The V gene's germline CDR1 is LNHDA and CDR2 SQIVND (reference sequence). The CDR3 DNA reads as TGTGCCAGTAGAAGGACTAGCGGGGGCACAGATACGCAGTATTTT. Its protein product is CASRRTSGGTDTQYF.

The genes are TRBV7-8 and TRBJ2-2; TRBD2 aligns across 8 bases. Unmatched junction bases numbered 2, after V lost 1 base and J lost 7 bases. Germline V gene lookup returns CDR1 SGHVS and CDR2 FQNEAQ. The CDR3 has 14 amino acids. CDR3 nucleotide sequence: TGTGCCAGCAGCTTAGGGACTAGCCTCGGGGAGCTGTTTTTT. Translated, it gives CASSLGTSLGELFF.

The V gene is TRBV6-6, the J gene TRBJ2-2; 7 bases line up with TRBD2. The CDR3 has 15 residues. The germline CDR1 and CDR2 sequences are MNHNY and SVGAGI (reference sequence). The junction had 2 bases not matched to a gene; V was cut back by 0 bases and J by 4 bases. CDR3 sequence reads: CASSYSPGGTGELFF. The DNA for the CDR3 is TGTGCCAGCAGTTACTCCCCGGGGGGCACCGGGGAGCTGTTTTTT.

The gene calls are TRBV19 and TRBJ2-2; 12 bases line up with TRBD1. Germline-derived CDR1 and CDR2 are LNHDA and SQIVND (reference sequence). Trimming cost V 5 bases and J 3 bases; bases outside gene matches: 10. The CDR3 is made up of 18 amino acids. CDR3 sequence: CASSARDRGLRDTGELFF. CDR3 coding DNA: TGTGCCAGTAGTGCCCGGGACAGGGGGCTTCGAGACACCGGGGAGCTGTTTTTT.

This sequence joins TRBV15 and TRBJ2-7, with a tentative D call TRBD2 (7 bases). Trimming removed 4 bases from V and 2 bases from J, with 24 bases in between. The CDR3 is made up of 18 amino acids. The germline V gene has CDR1 LNHNV and CDR2 YYDKDF (reference sequence). CDR3 loop: CATSTRTATRGAAYEQYF. The CDR3 coding sequence is TGTGCCACCAGCACCCGGACAGCCACTCGGGGGGCCGCCTACGAGCAGTACTTC.

Of note for this clone: One end of the junction fails to match germline, which may point to a read error. V and J are TRBV7-7 and TRBJ2-7, with D uncertain. Germline CDR1 is SSHAT and CDR2 is FNYEAQ (reference sequence). The CDR3 is 17 amino acids. The CDR3 DNA reads as TGTGCTAGCAGTGAGAGCGACCTCCCTAGGAGCTCCTACGAGCAGTACTTC. This sequence encodes CASSESDLPRSSYEQYF.

V usage is TRBV28 and J usage is TRBJ1-2, with 11 bases lining up with TRBD1. This CDR3 contains 15 residues. V was pared by 5 bases and J by 4 bases, with 6 bases of the junction left unmatched. Germline V gives CDR1 MDHEN, CDR2 SYDVKM. This CDR3 reads CASSPAGTGGYGYTF. CDR3 DNA sequence: TGTGCCAGCAGTCCGGCCGGGACAGGGGGCTATGGCTACACCTTC.

The gene calls are TRBV4-3 and TRBJ1-2; no reliable D call. Germline CDR1 is LGHNA and CDR2 is YSLEER. The CDR3 consists of 13 residues. With 1 base removed from V and 3 bases from J, the gap between germline ends came to 6 bases. The DNA for the CDR3 is TGCGCCAGCAGCCAAGGGACTTACTATGGCTACACCTTC. Translated, it gives CASSQGTYYGYTF.

The chain uses TRBV4-1 and TRBJ2-3, with TRBD2 as a possible D gene (6 bases). The length of the CDR3 is 16 residues. Trimming removed 1 base at V and 7 bases at J, with 18 bases between. Germline lookup yields CDR1 MGHRA and CDR2 YSYEKL. The CDR3 nucleotides are TGCGCCAGCAGCCAAGGGGTGGCGGGGCGGCGGTATACGCAGTATTTT. It codes for CASSQGVAGRRYTQYF.

The chain is built from TRBV9 and TRBJ1-1; 8 bases line up with TRBD1. The CDR3 length is 14 residues. Unmatched junction bases numbered 4, after V lost 5 bases and J lost 1 base. Germline V gene sequence: CDR1 SGDLS, CDR2 YYNGEE. The CDR3 DNA sequence: TGTGCCAGCAGGGGTGGGACAGGGAACACTGAAGCTTTCTTT. Its protein is CASRGGTGNTEAFF.

This chain links TRBV19 with TRBJ2-4, with no clear D. The CDR3 consists of 15 residues. Trimming removed 1 base from V and 0 bases from J, with 7 bases in between. Germline V gene lookup returns CDR1 LNHDA and CDR2 SQIVND (reference sequence). CDR3 in DNA: TGTGCCAGTAGTATAGGCTTTATAGCCAAAAACATTCAGTACTTC. Translated: CASSIGFIAKNIQYF.

The rearrangement joins TRBV18 to TRBJ1-2, with D maybe TRBD1 (6 bases). The CDR3 sequence is 13 residues long. Germline V gene sequence: CDR1 KGHSH, CDR2 LQKENI. Trimming removed 3 bases at V and 8 bases at J, with 13 bases between. This CDR3 is CASSPVRGGGYTF. DNA of the CDR3: TGTGCCAGCTCACCGGTCAGGGGTGGGGGCTACACCTTC. The entire variable domain, with the rest obtained from reference TRBV18 and TRBJ1-2, is as follows: NAGVMQNPRHLVRRRGQEARLRCSPMKGHSHVYWYRQLPEEGLKFMVYLQKENIIDESGMPKERFSAEFPKEGPSILRIQQVVRGDSAAYFCASSPVRGGGYTFGSGTRLTVV.

This clone was counted a few times. V is TRBV2 and J is TRBJ2-1; TRBD2 aligns across 8 bases. CDR3 length equals 15 residues. V shed 7 bases, J shed 5 bases, and the junction held 10 bases outside the gene matches. Germline V gene sequence: CDR1 SNHLY, CDR2 FYNNEI. CDR3 sequence (DNA): TGTGCCAGCAATTCGGCGGGGGGTTTCGACAATGAGCAGTTCTTC. Translation: CASNSAGGFDNEQFF. Full variable domain (remainder filled in from reference TRBV2 and TRBJ2-1): EPEVTQTPSHQVTQMGQEVILRCVPISNHLYFYWYRQILGQKVEFLVSFYNNEISEKSEIFDDQFSVERPDGSNFTLKIRSTKLEDSAMYFCASNSAGGFDNEQFFGPGTRLTVL.

The chain is built from TRBV6-1 and TRBJ1-1; 7 positions agree with TRBD1. Germline V CDR1 and CDR2: MNHNS, SASEGT. Trimming removed 5 bases from V and 0 bases from J; junction bases left unmatched: 6. The CDR3 runs to 15 residues. Here the CDR3 DNA reads TGTGCCAGCAGTTTTCGGACAGGACTGAACACTGAAGCTTTCTTT. It codes for CASSFRTGLNTEAFF.

J is TRBJ1-6 and V is TRBV5-1; weak D call: TRBD1 (5 bases). Trimming took off 0 bases at V and 6 bases at J, with 13 bases between the two ends. Germline CDR1 is SGHRS and CDR2 is YFSETQ. CDR3 length: 16 residues. The CDR3 reads CASSLGRGGGNSPLHF. The CDR3 nucleotides are TGCGCCAGCAGCTTGGGGAGGGGAGGAGGTAATTCACCCCTCCACTTT.

This clone was recorded once. The chain carries TRBV9 and TRBJ1-6, with 7 bases aligning to TRBD1. Trimming took 3 bases from V and 10 from J; bases not matched to a gene: 13. There are 16 residues in the CDR3. CDR1 is SGDLS and CDR2 is YYNGEE in the germline V gene. CDR3 loop: CASSGVLSGGKSPLHF. The DNA of the CDR3 is TGTGCCAGCAGCGGCGTACTTTCAGGGGGGAAGTCACCCCTCCACTTT.

The chain combines TRBV19 with TRBJ2-2; D call uncertain. This CDR3 is built from 15 residues. The germline V gene has CDR1 LNHDA and CDR2 SQIVND (reference sequence). Trimming cost V 5 bases and J 3 bases, with 13 bases left between them. For the CDR3, the DNA is TGTGCCAGTAGTTTCGTGATTGGGCACACCGGGGAGCTGTTTTTT. This gives the protein CASSFVIGHTGELFF. The full variable domain, completed using reference TRBV19 and TRBJ2-2, is DGGITQSPKYLFRKEGQNVTLSCEQNLNHDAMYWYRQDPGQGLRLIYYSQIVNDFQKGDIAEGYSVSREKKESFPLTVTSAQKNPTAFYLCASSFVIGHTGELFFGEGSRLTVL.

This clone was detected many times. V usage is TRBV14 and J usage is TRBJ2-7; D not certain. Germline V lookup: CDR1 SGHDN, CDR2 FVKESK. Trimming removed 1 base from V and 5 bases from J, with 12 bases in between. This CDR3 is 14 amino acids long. CDR3 nucleotides: TGTGCCAGCAGCCAAGTCGCCTCCCTCGACGAGCAGTACTTC. Translated, it gives CASSQVASLDEQYF. The full variable domain, rest sourced from reference TRBV14 and TRBJ2-7, is EAGVTQFPSHSVIEKGQTVTLRCDPISGHDNLYWYRRVMGKEIKFLLHFVKESKQDESGMPNNRFLAERTGGTYSTLKVQPAELEDSGVYFCASSQVASLDEQYFGPGTRLTVT.

The chain is built from TRBV28 and TRBJ1-2, with D possibly TRBD1 on 5 matching bases. Between the trimmed V and J ends, which lost 5 bases and 7 bases, there was a span of 14 bases. Germline V gene data show CDR1 as MDHEN and CDR2 as SYDVKM. This CDR3 region has 13 residues. The CDR3 loop reads CASSLLRGTGYTF. CDR3 sequence (DNA): TGTGCCAGCAGTCTATTGAGGGGAACTGGCTACACCTTC.

This clone was seen a few times. This sequence joins TRBV29-1 and TRBJ1-1; 7 nucleotides agree with TRBD1. V lost 2 bases, J lost 0 bases, and 3 bases stayed unmatched. The germline V gene has CDR1 SQVTM and CDR2 ANQGSEA. CDR3 size: 14 residues. In DNA, the CDR3 is TGCAGCGTTGAAAAGGGACAGCTGAACACTGAAGCTTTCTTT. It yields the protein CSVEKGQLNTEAFF.

The rearrangement uses TRBV30 and TRBJ2-3; unclear D gene. V lost 2 bases and J lost 0, with 6 bases in between. The CDR3 spans 13 residues. The V gene's germline CDR1 is GTSNPN and CDR2 SVGIG (reference sequence). As DNA, the CDR3 is TGTGCCTGGAGTTCCGGGAGCACAGATACGCAGTATTTT. Its protein is CAWSSGSTDTQYF.

The rearrangement joins TRBV5-1 to TRBJ2-1; 7 bases are a match to TRBD1. The germline CDR1 and CDR2 sequences are SGHRS and YFSETQ. CDR3 size: 15 residues. Trimming at V came to 6 bases and at J to 5 bases, leaving 11 bases not matched to a gene. In DNA form, the CDR3 reads TGCGCCAGCAATCTTCTGCCAGGGGGTAACAATGAGCAGTTCTTC. Protein sequence: CASNLLPGGNNEQFF.

The rearrangement links TRBV10-3 to TRBJ1-1; unclear D gene. The V end was cut by 6 bases, the J end by 1 base, with 9 bases between. CDR3 size: 13 residues. Germline CDR1 ENHRY, CDR2 SYGVKD. The CDR3, as DNA: TGTGCCATCAGGGGTTCGGCGAACACTGAAGCTTTCTTT. Protein: CAIRGSANTEAFF.

J is TRBJ1-5 and V is TRBV9, with TRBD1 identical over 9 bases. This CDR3 contains 15 residues. Germline lookup yields CDR1 SGDLS and CDR2 YYNGEE. After removal of 0 bases from V and 5 bases from J, the junction contained 3 bases not matched to a gene. CDR3 region: CASSVDRGLYQPQHF. CDR3 nucleotides: TGTGCCAGCAGCGTAGACAGGGGGCTCTATCAGCCCCAGCATTTT.

The chain combines TRBV30 with TRBJ1-1, with unresolved D. Trimming took 1 base from V and 5 from J, leaving 11 bases between them. CDR1 is GTSNPN and CDR2 is SVGIG in the germline V gene (reference sequence). This CDR3 spans 13 amino acids. CDR3 sequence: CAWSAWTITEAFF. In nucleotides, the CDR3 is TGTGCCTGGAGTGCTTGGACGATAACTGAAGCTTTCTTT.

The CDR3 sequence: CASSLWVLGGELFF. For the CDR3, the DNA is TGCGCCAGCAGCTTGTGGGTACTTGGCGGGGAGCTGTTTTTT. The chain uses TRBV5-1 and TRBJ2-2, with no clear D. Per germline, CDR1 SGHRS and CDR2 YFSETQ. Trimming removed 1 base at V and 7 bases at J, with 11 bases between. CDR3 length: 14 residues.